This entry lists 6 T cell receptor beta chains sequenced from one sample in a study of CD8+ T cells in alopecia areata. Isolated RNA was reverse transcribed into cDNA used as the sequencing template. Clones were sequenced by immunoSEQ multiplex PCR, and TCRdb holds only the in-frame ones, with some missing. The sample has fewer than 150,000 clones; 58% are singletons. Sequences were derived from CD4+ T cells sorted from blood, sampled at week 0. These receptors were obtained from a human donor with alopecia areata.

This sequence joins TRBV29-1 and TRBJ1-2; D may be TRBD1 (5 bases). The V gene's germline CDR1 is SQVTM and CDR2 ANQGSEA. Trimming pared 3 bases from V and 8 bases from J, leaving 16 bases between. CDR3 length equals 13 residues. The CDR3 loop reads CSVDPRAGPGYTF. Written as DNA, the CDR3 is TGCAGCGTTGATCCCCGGGCGGGGCCCGGCTACACCTTC. The full variable domain, with the rest looked up from reference TRBV29-1 and TRBJ1-2, is SAVISQKPSRDICQRGTSLTIQCQVDSQVTMMFWYRQQPGQSLTLIATANQGSEATYESGFVIDKFPISRPNLTFSTLTVSNMSPEDSSIYLCSVDPRAGPGYTFGSGTRLTVV.

This chain uses TRBV7-2 with TRBJ1-5; D remains unclear. Germline loops: CDR1 SGHTA, CDR2 FQGNSA. The CDR3 has 14 residues. Trimming pared 1 base from V and 7 bases from J, leaving 11 bases between. The CDR3 loop is CASSLGAGGQPQHF. The CDR3 DNA reads as TGTGCCAGCAGCTTAGGGGCAGGAGGCCAGCCCCAGCATTTT. Using reference TRBV7-2 and TRBJ1-5 for the parts outside the CDR3, the full variable domain is GAGVSQSPSNKVTEKGKDVELRCDPISGHTALYWYRQSLGQGLEFLIYFQGNSAPDKSGLPSDRFSAERTGGSVSTLTIQRTQQEDSAVYLCASSLGAGGQPQHFGDGTRLSIL.

This chain links TRBV19 with TRBJ2-2; 11 nucleotides align to TRBD1. This CDR3 contains 14 residues. V lost 8 bases, J lost 4 bases, and 3 bases stayed unmatched. In germline, CDR1 is LNHDA, CDR2 SQIVND (reference sequence). The CDR3 region has the DNA TGTGCCAGTTGCGGGACAGGGGGCACCGGGGAGCTGTTTTTT. Its protein is CASCGTGGTGELFF.

This clone was seen ten or more times. The CDR3 DNA sequence: TGTGCCAGCAGTGAGCGGGGGGGCCCAGATACGCAGTATTTT. Translation gives CASSERGGPDTQYF. The chain has TRBV7-2 and TRBJ2-3; 10 bases map to TRBD2. The CDR3 is made up of 14 amino acids. V shed 6 bases, J shed 4 bases, and the junction held 4 bases outside the gene matches. Germline CDR1 reads SGHTA; CDR2 reads FQGNSA.

In its sample, this clone was seen a few times. The J gene is TRBJ2-1, the V gene TRBV7-9, with 10 positions matching TRBD2. The CDR3 runs 14 residues. Germline V CDR1 and CDR2: SEHNR, FQNEAQ (reference sequence). V dropped 6 bases and J dropped 2; count of bases not matched to a gene: 1. The CDR3 is CASRSGRAYNEQFF. The CDR3 DNA sequence: TGTGCCAGCAGGAGCGGGAGGGCCTACAATGAGCAGTTCTTC.

This chain uses TRBV5-1 with TRBJ2-2; D remains ambiguous. V dropped 1 base and J dropped 7 bases, with 8 bases sitting between them. Germline-derived CDR1 and CDR2 are SGHRS and YFSETQ. The CDR3 extends over 13 amino acids. The CDR3, as DNA: TGCGCCAGCAGCTTGAATGACGACGGGGAGCTGTTTTTT. This translates into CASSLNDDGELFF.